Shown below are 22 T cell receptor beta chains from a single sample sequenced in a study of blood T cell repertoires in COVID-19. Repertoires were generated with immunoSEQ multiplex PCR, while TCRdb's copy carries only in-frame clones and drops some. The sample holds 200,000 to 250,000 clones; roughly 80% are singletons and the top ten take around 4.7%. The sample was peripheral blood. These TCRs come from a human donor in a cohort sampled during active COVID-19.

This rearrangement joins TRBV9 to TRBJ1-6; TRBD1 agrees at 9 bases. With V trimmed by 4 bases and J by 7 bases, 6 bases remained unmatched. Germline CDR1 SGDLS, CDR2 YYNGEE. The CDR3 runs to 15 residues. CDR3 in amino acids: CASSPGDRDNSPLHF. The CDR3, as DNA: TGTGCCAGCAGCCCCGGGGACAGGGACAATTCACCCCTCCACTTT.

The chain uses TRBV4-1 and TRBJ1-6; D is uncertain. V was pared by 2 bases and J by 5 bases, with 4 bases between. Germline V gives CDR1 MGHRA, CDR2 YSYEKL. This CDR3 has 13 amino acids. In DNA form, the CDR3 reads TGCGCCAGCAGCCAACTTCATAATTCACCCCTCCACTTT. The encoded protein is CASSQLHNSPLHF.

At least ten counts were recorded for this clone. Within the sample, other DNA sequences also encode this same CDR3. The chain links TRBV28 to TRBJ2-1; 10 nucleotides line up with TRBD2. This CDR3 contains 17 residues. V shed 3 bases, J shed 0 bases, and the junction held 5 bases outside the gene matches. CDR1 is MDHEN, CDR2 SYDVKM, per germline. CDR3 amino acids: CASSFPSGGSSYNEQFF. In DNA form, the CDR3 reads TGTGCCAGCAGTTTTCCTAGCGGGGGTTCCTCCTACAATGAGCAGTTCTTC.

This chain links TRBV6-5 with TRBJ2-1; 10 nucleotides agree with TRBD1. Germline lookup yields CDR1 MNHEY and CDR2 SVGAGI. The CDR3 totals 14 residues. V dropped 8 bases and J dropped 7; count of bases not matched to a gene: 8. The CDR3 sequence is CASAGGQGWNEQFF. The CDR3 DNA reads as TGTGCCAGCGCTGGGGGACAGGGGTGGAATGAGCAGTTCTTC.

The chain has TRBV6-2 or TRBV6-3 and TRBJ2-7, with 8 bases that match TRBD1. Germline V gene data show CDR1 as MNHEY and CDR2 as SVGEGT. V lost 5 bases, J lost 1 base, and 13 bases stayed unmatched. There are 17 residues in the CDR3. The CDR3 reads CASSAINRGKASYEQYF. In DNA form, the CDR3 reads TGTGCCAGCAGTGCAATCAACAGGGGGAAGGCTTCCTACGAGCAGTACTTC.

The chain carries TRBV3-1 (or the pseudogene TRBV3-2) and TRBJ2-7; D is uncertain. CDR1 is LGHDT and CDR2 is YNNKEL in the germline V gene (reference sequence). This CDR3 spans 15 amino acids. The V end lost 4 bases, the J end lost 3 bases, and 16 bases lay between the germline ends. CDR3 DNA: TGTGCCAGCAGCCCGACTTTAACTTCCATCTACGAGCAGTACTTC. It codes for CASSPTLTSIYEQYF.

This clone showed up just once. The chain uses TRBV7-8 and TRBJ2-7, with 8 nucleotides matching TRBD1. The CDR3 is 14 residues long. Germline CDR1 and CDR2: SGHVS and FQNEAQ. V shed 5 bases and J 7 bases; nucleotides not matched to a gene: 10. The CDR3 sequence: CASSPGTGPSEQYF. The CDR3 DNA is TGTGCCAGCAGCCCCGGGACAGGACCCTCTGAGCAGTACTTC.

For the CDR3, the DNA is TGCGCCAGCTCGGGACAGGGGATCCACGAGCAGTACTTC. Its translation: CASSGQGIHEQYF. The chain joins TRBV10-2 to TRBJ2-7, with 10 bases aligning to TRBD1. The junction had 6 bases not matched to a gene; V was cut back by 8 bases and J by 5 bases. Germline V gives CDR1 WSHSY, CDR2 SAAADI. This CDR3 region has 13 residues.

J is TRBJ2-7 and V is TRBV19, with D possibly TRBD2 on 6 matching bases. The V gene's germline CDR1 is LNHDA and CDR2 SQIVND (reference sequence). The CDR3 spans 16 residues. V gave up 3 bases and J gave up 2 bases, with 17 bases separating them. CDR3 region: CASSISFGGGAYEQYF. The CDR3 DNA sequence: TGTGCCAGTAGTATCTCGTTCGGGGGAGGCGCCTACGAGCAGTACTTC.

In its sample, this clone was seen many times. The identical CDR3 is also encoded by other nucleotide sequences in the sample. V usage is TRBV7-8 and J usage is TRBJ2-7; TRBD1 matches 8 bases. V lost 4 bases, J lost 3 bases, and 2 bases stayed unmatched. The CDR3 has 13 amino acids. From germline, CDR1 is SGHVS and CDR2 FQNEAQ. CDR3 amino acids: CASSSDRGYEQYF. Here the CDR3 DNA reads TGTGCCAGCAGCTCAGACAGGGGCTACGAGCAGTACTTC.

The gene calls are TRBV27 and TRBJ2-5; D is uncertain. CDR1 and CDR2 (germline): MNHEY, SMNVEV (reference sequence). The germline V and J ends were trimmed by 0 bases and 3 bases, with 8 bases remaining between them. CDR3 length: 14 amino acids. In DNA, the CDR3 is TGTGCCAGCAGTTTATCGCGATTGGAAGAGACCCAGTACTTC. Translating it yields CASSLSRLEETQYF.

The chain recombines TRBV19 with TRBJ1-5, with unresolved D. V dropped 1 base and J dropped 1 base, with 8 bases sitting between them. The V gene's germline CDR1 is LNHDA and CDR2 SQIVND (reference sequence). CDR3 length equals 15 residues. CDR3 DNA: TGTGCCAGTAGTATAGGCAGGAACAGCAATCAGCCCCAGCATTTT. Translating it yields CASSIGRNSNQPQHF.

The rearrangement uses TRBV14 and TRBJ2-7; tentatively, D is TRBD1 (5 bases). The CDR3 loop spans 17 amino acids. Germline CDR1 reads SGHDN; CDR2 reads FVKESK. Trimming shortened V by 3 bases and J by 3 bases, and 21 bases separated the two germline ends. CDR3 nucleotides: TGTGCCAGCAGCCACCCCCCCTCCCGGTGGGGCGACTACGAGCAGTACTTC. Translating it yields CASSHPPSRWGDYEQYF.

This clone was picked up a small number of times. The chain recombines TRBV27 with TRBJ2-7, with D perhaps matching TRBD1 (6 bases). In germline, CDR1 is MNHEY, CDR2 SMNVEV (reference sequence). The length of the CDR3 is 13 residues. Trimming cost V 5 bases and J 1 base, with 9 bases left between them. The DNA of the CDR3 is TGTGCCAGCAGTACGGACAGTTCCTACGAGCAGTACTTC. Translated, it gives CASSTDSSYEQYF.

The CDR3 is CASSWDSPIQHF. CDR3 DNA: TGTGCCAGCAGTTGGGACAGTCCGATCCAGCATTTT. V and J are TRBV6-2 or TRBV6-3 and TRBJ1-5; 7 bases are a match to TRBD1. J was trimmed by 12 bases and V by 4 bases; bases with no gene match: 6. The V gene's germline CDR1 is MNHEY and CDR2 SVGEGT. The CDR3 loop spans 12 amino acids.

The V call is TRBV5-4, the J call TRBJ1-1, with 9 bases that match TRBD1. Germline V gene lookup returns CDR1 SGHNT and CDR2 YYREEE (reference sequence). The CDR3 totals 12 residues. The V segment lost 4 bases and the J segment 6 bases; nucleotides outside the gene matches: 1. The CDR3 sequence: CASSRDRAEAFF. The CDR3 DNA is TGTGCCAGCAGCAGGGACAGGGCTGAAGCTTTCTTT.

The chain combines TRBV7-8 with TRBJ2-5, with D maybe TRBD2 (5 bases). This CDR3 comprises 16 residues. V was cut by 5 bases and J by 2 bases, with 18 bases left in between. CDR1 and CDR2 from the germline V gene are SGHVS and FQNEAQ. CDR3 sequence: CASSPASRLLQETQYF. CDR3 DNA sequence: TGTGCCAGCAGCCCGGCTAGCAGGCTACTACAAGAGACCCAGTACTTC. Variable domain in full (rest from reference TRBV7-8 and TRBJ2-5): GAGVSQSPRYKVAKRGQDVALRCDPISGHVSLFWYQQALGQGPEFLTYFQNEAQLDKSGLPSDRFFAERPEGSVSTLKIQRTQQEDSAVYLCASSPASRLLQETQYFGPGTRLLVL.

The rearrangement joins TRBV6-1 to TRBJ2-1, with 8 bases fitting TRBD2. Unmatched junction bases numbered 3, after V lost 2 bases and J lost 0 bases. Looked up from germline, CDR1 is MNHNS and CDR2 is SASEGT. The CDR3 runs 16 residues. CDR3: CASSEPTSGSYNEQFF. CDR3 DNA sequence: TGTGCCAGCAGTGAACCCACTAGCGGCTCCTACAATGAGCAGTTCTTC.

In this sample, this clone turned up a few times. The genes are TRBV2 and TRBJ2-2, with TRBD1 identical over 9 bases. This CDR3 is built from 13 residues. CDR1 and CDR2 from the germline V gene are SNHLY and FYNNEI. V lost 6 bases, J lost 7 bases, and 3 bases stayed unmatched. The CDR3 sequence is CASRRTGVGELFF. In nucleotides, the CDR3 is TGTGCCAGCAGAAGGACAGGGGTCGGGGAGCTGTTTTTT.

This chain joins TRBV6-6 and TRBJ1-1; 9 bases agree with TRBD1. CDR1 is MNHNY and CDR2 is SVGAGI in the germline V gene (reference sequence). The CDR3 loop spans 16 amino acids. Losses at the gene ends were 6 bases for V and 3 bases for J; bases not matched to a gene: 11. The CDR3 DNA sequence: TGTGCCAGCAGGCCCGGGACAGGGCTGTCGGACACTGAAGCTTTCTTT. It is translated as CASRPGTGLSDTEAFF.

V usage is TRBV21-1 and J usage is TRBJ1-4; the table calls TRBD1, which could not be checked here. TRBV21-1 is a documented pseudogene. The CDR3 contains 13 residues. The CDR3 region has the DNA TGTGCCAGCAGAGTCGCCGACAGGGAAAAACTGTTTTTT. Its protein product is CASRVADREKLFF.

The J gene is TRBJ2-6, the V gene TRBV3-1 (or the pseudogene TRBV3-2), with D unresolved. Trimming took off 1 base at V and 0 bases at J, with 4 bases between the two ends. From germline, CDR1 is LGHDT and CDR2 YNNKEL (reference sequence). The CDR3 is 15 amino acids. The CDR3 DNA reads TGTGCCAGCAGCCAAGCCCACTCTGGGGCCAACGTCCTGACTTTC. Its translation is CASSQAHSGANVLTF.